This T cell receptor beta chain was documented in a study of blood T cells in healthy people across ages. V lost 2 bases to trimming and J lost 10 bases; unmatched junction nucleotides: 15. The CDR3 has 17 amino acids. CDR1 is SGHTA and CDR2 is FQGNSA in the germline V gene. This clonotype has ten or more counts. Its cognate antigen is unknown. Whole-study findings and limits: Naive T cell percentage showed a strong correlation with the diversity of TCR beta. Not knowing donor CMV status may have confounded expanded clonotype changes.

Extracted total RNA amounted to at least 5.5 micrograms for each sample. It was with a sample-barcoded 5' primer and a J-beta primer mix that a second PCR of roughly 6 to 12 cycles was run. One entry per CDR3 protein results from TCRdb running MiXCR on the 5' RACE reads. The sample carries about 800,000 distinct CDR3 sequences, 35% to 50% recorded once. Sequenced: blood. The clonotype comes from a man older than 75 in good health. The rearrangement joins TRBV7-2 to TRBJ2-1; 9 bases are shared with TRBD2. The CDR3 coding sequence is TGTGCCAGCAGCTTATCTGTGAGCGGGAGGTACCTCGGGGAGCAGTTCTTC. This encodes CASSLSVSGRYLGEQFF. Filled out from reference TRBV7-2 and TRBJ2-1, the complete variable domain reads GAGVSQSPSNKVTEKGKDVELRCDPISGHTALYWYRQSLGQGLEFLIYFQGNSAPDKSGLPSDRFSAERTGGSVSTLTIQRTQQEDSAVYLCASSLSVSGRYLGEQFFGPGTRLTVL.